Shown below are 23 T cell receptor beta chains from a single sample sequenced in a study of blood T cells in healthy people across ages. It was with a sample-barcoded 5' primer and a J-beta primer mix that a second PCR of roughly 6 to 12 cycles was run. TCRdb itself ran the 5' RACE reads through MiXCR, one entry per CDR3 protein. The table records about 1,400,000 distinct CDR3 sequences, roughly 40% of them present only once. The sequenced sample consisted of blood. These TCRs come from a woman aged 18 to 35 in good health.

This clonotype turned up a few times. This sequence joins TRBV4-1 and TRBJ1-2; 7 nucleotides agree with TRBD1. CDR1 and CDR2 from the germline V gene are MGHRA and YSYEKL. With V trimmed by 0 bases and J by 3 bases, 4 bases remained unmatched. The CDR3 has 15 amino acids. CDR3 nucleotide sequence: TGCGCCAGCAGCCAAGATCTGACAGGGTACTATGGCTACACCTTC. Translation: CASSQDLTGYYGYTF.

This chain connects TRBV7-2 to TRBJ1-5; TRBD1 matches 9 bases. The CDR3 extends over 19 amino acids. Germline CDR1 is SGHTA and CDR2 is FQGNSA. V trimming: 5 bases; J trimming: 0 bases; junction bases outside the gene matches: 14. Here the CDR3 reads CASSPAAGTGKNSNQPQHF. The CDR3 DNA follows: TGTGCCAGCAGCCCAGCAGCCGGGACAGGGAAGAATAGCAATCAGCCCCAGCATTTT.

This clonotype was seen more than once but under ten times. The chain employs TRBV7-7 and TRBJ2-5; tentatively, D is TRBD2 (5 bases). V was cut by 4 bases and J by 1 base, with 13 bases left in between. Germline CDR1 is SSHAT and CDR2 is FNYEAQ (reference sequence). The CDR3 contains 15 residues. This chain's CDR3 is CASSSEGRGQETQYF. CDR3 coding DNA: TGTGCCAGCAGCTCAGAAGGACGGGGCCAAGAGACCCAGTACTTC.

This clonotype turned up a few times. The V gene is TRBV19, the J gene TRBJ2-1; 7 bases match TRBD2. CDR3 length: 13 residues. V trimming: 9 bases; J trimming: 7 bases; junction bases outside the gene matches: 9. Germline values: CDR1 LNHDA, CDR2 SQIVND (reference sequence). CDR3 amino acids: CASLSLAENEQFF. The CDR3 region has the DNA TGTGCCAGCCTCTCTCTAGCGGAAAATGAGCAGTTCTTC.

V and J are TRBV5-1 and TRBJ2-5, with D possibly being TRBD2 (5 bases). The germline V and J ends were trimmed by 2 bases and 5 bases, with 10 bases remaining between them. This CDR3 is 13 amino acids long. Germline loops: CDR1 SGHRS, CDR2 YFSETQ. DNA of the CDR3: TGCGCCAGCAGCTTTAACACGGGGGAGACCCAGTACTTC. It is translated as CASSFNTGETQYF.

This clonotype occurred a few times. The chain is built from TRBV20-1 and TRBJ2-1, with D possibly being TRBD2 (7 bases). The V gene lost 0 bases and the J gene lost 6 bases, with 21 bases spanning the gap. CDR3 length equals 17 residues. Germline values: CDR1 DFQATT, CDR2 SNEGSKA (reference sequence). The CDR3 region has the DNA TGCAGTGCTAGAGATGGGGGGGGCCGAAGTCTAGTCAATGAGCAGTTCTTC. The encoded protein is CSARDGGGRSLVNEQFF.

The chain carries TRBV11-2 and TRBJ2-1; no clear D. Germline values: CDR1 SGHAT, CDR2 FQNNGV. V gave up 3 bases and J gave up 0 bases, with 18 bases separating them. This CDR3 has 18 residues. CDR3 nucleotide sequence: TGTGCCAGCAGCTTGGCTGGTAGGTGCGGCGACTCCTACAATGAGCAGTTCTTC. The encoded protein is CASSLAGRCGDSYNEQFF.

This clonotype was counted between two and nine times. J is TRBJ2-1 and V is TRBV12-3 or TRBV12-4; 12 bases map to TRBD2. There are 13 residues in the CDR3. Trimming at V came to 11 bases and at J to 8 bases, leaving 7 bases not matched to a gene. This CDR3 is CAGGLAGQDEQFF. Written as DNA, the CDR3 is TGTGCCGGGGGACTAGCGGGTCAGGATGAGCAGTTCTTC.

In its sample, this clonotype was seen a few times. The chain recombines TRBV7-9 with TRBJ1-4, with D maybe TRBD1 (5 bases). From germline, CDR1 is SEHNR and CDR2 FQNEAQ (reference sequence). Between the trimmed V and J ends, which lost 5 bases and 0 bases, there was a span of 16 bases. There are 17 residues in the CDR3. The CDR3 is CASSPRRGDPTNEKLFF. Here the CDR3 DNA reads TGTGCCAGCAGCCCTAGACGGGGGGACCCAACTAATGAAAAACTGTTTTTT.

J is TRBJ2-4 and V is TRBV20-1; the match to TRBD1 covers 8 bases. V lost 5 bases and J lost 7; bases outside the gene matches: 10. The CDR3 runs 14 residues. The V gene's germline CDR1 is DFQATT and CDR2 SNEGSKA (reference sequence). The CDR3 DNA sequence: TGCAGTGCTTCTGCACGACAGGGGTGGAACATTCAGTACTTC. Its translation is CSASARQGWNIQYF.

The chain carries TRBV20-1 and TRBJ1-3; 10 positions agree with TRBD1. Germline CDR1 is DFQATT and CDR2 is SNEGSKA (reference sequence). The CDR3 extends over 18 amino acids. Trimming removed 6 bases from V and 1 base from J; junction bases left unmatched: 15. Here the CDR3 reads CSASSQGDRGYSGNTIYF. The CDR3 bases are TGCAGTGCATCGTCCCAGGGGGACAGGGGCTATTCTGGAAACACCATATATTTT.

Worth noting for this clonotype: One end of the junction varies from germline; a read error may be responsible. The genes are TRBV20-1 and TRBJ2-3; D unclear. This CDR3 is 15 amino acids long. From germline, CDR1 is DFQATT and CDR2 SNEGSKA (reference sequence). In DNA form, the CDR3 reads TGCAGTGCTAAATCCCCCTCCCCAGCCACAAATACGCAGTATTTT. Translated: CSAKSPSPATNTQYF.

The CDR3 sequence: CASSSTLGRGTDTQYF. The CDR3 coding sequence is TGTGCCAGCAGCTCAACTCTAGGCCGGGGTACAGATACGCAGTATTTT. The V gene is TRBV7-9, the J gene TRBJ2-3; D may be TRBD2 (5 bases). V was shortened by 4 bases and J by 3 bases, with 17 bases between the two germline ends. Looked up from germline, CDR1 is SEHNR and CDR2 is FQNEAQ (reference sequence). There are 16 residues in the CDR3. Based on the CDR3 plus reference TRBV7-9 and TRBJ2-3, the full variable domain is DTGVSQNPRHKITKRGQNVTFRCDPISEHNRLYWYRQTLGQGPEFLTYFQNEAQLEKSRLLSDRFSAERPKGSFSTLEIQRTEQGDSAMYLCASSSTLGRGTDTQYFGPGTRLTVL.

The J gene is TRBJ2-7, the V gene TRBV30, with TRBD2 identical over 7 bases. With the DNA end fitting TRBJ2-5 better, the J assignment may be wrong. The CDR3 extends over 14 amino acids. Germline values: CDR1 GTSNPN, CDR2 SVGIG (reference sequence). The DNA of the CDR3 is TGTGCCTGGAGTGTACCTGGGGGAGGGGAGACCCAGTACTTC. Its translation: CAWSVPGGGETQYF.

This clonotype was seen ten or more times. The junction departs from germline at one end; a sequencing error may be responsible. The chain carries TRBV3-1 and TRBJ1-2; D remains ambiguous. CDR3 size: 13 residues. The germline V gene has CDR1 LGHDT and CDR2 YNNKEL (reference sequence). The CDR3 here is CASSQDSNYGYTF. In DNA form, the CDR3 reads TGCGCCAGCAGCCAAGACTCAAACTATGGCTACACCTTC.

The genes are TRBV11-1 and TRBJ2-5; D is uncertain. Trimming took off 1 base at V and 4 bases at J, with 7 bases between the two ends. CDR1 and CDR2 (germline): SGHAT, FQDESV (reference sequence). CDR3 length: 13 residues. The DNA of the CDR3 is TGTGCCAGCAGCTTAGGCACCTCAGAGACCCAGTACTTC. It translates to CASSLGTSETQYF.

J is TRBJ2-3 and V is TRBV27; D is unresolved. The CDR3 is 15 residues long. CDR1 and CDR2 from the germline V gene are MNHEY and SMNVEV (reference sequence). V lost 2 bases to trimming and J lost 7 bases, with 16 bases between them. The CDR3 here is CASSLGALLSYTQYF. CDR3 bases: TGTGCCAGCAGTTTAGGAGCCCTTCTGTCGTATACGCAGTATTTT.

Only a few counts were recorded for this clonotype. This may be a read error: a much more frequent sequence differs by one nucleotide. The chain carries TRBV5-1 and TRBJ2-7; 8 bases agree with TRBD2. The ends lost 0 bases at V and 7 bases at J; junction bases unmatched: 9. Germline values: CDR1 SGHRS, CDR2 YFSETQ. The CDR3 loop spans 15 amino acids. CDR3 amino acids: CASSLVRAGGDEQYF. In nucleotides, the CDR3 is TGCGCCAGCAGCTTGGTTCGGGCGGGAGGCGATGAGCAGTACTTC.

The chain uses TRBV27 and TRBJ2-5; TRBD2 matches 11 bases. CDR1 and CDR2 from the germline V gene are MNHEY and SMNVEV (reference sequence). J lost 11 bases, V lost 2 bases, and 13 bases had no gene match. This CDR3 has 16 residues. CDR3: CASSLSSGRAYDEQYF. As DNA, the CDR3 is TGTGCCAGCAGTTTAAGTAGCGGGAGGGCCTATGATGAGCAGTACTTC.

The chain employs TRBV10-2 and TRBJ2-1; unclear D gene. The CDR3 spans 13 residues. Germline V CDR1 and CDR2: WSHSY, SAAADI. Trimming stripped 0 bases from V and 8 bases from J, with 8 bases between. The CDR3 DNA reads TGCGCCAGCAGTGAGTCGCCTAGTGATGAGCAGTTCTTC. This encodes CASSESPSDEQFF.

This chain connects TRBV20-1 to TRBJ2-7, with D tentatively TRBD1 or TRBD2 (5 bases each). Germline V CDR1 and CDR2: DFQATT, SNEGSKA (reference sequence). The CDR3 loop spans 15 amino acids. CDR3 sequence: CSLWGDRGSLGEQYF. The CDR3 coding sequence is TGCAGCTTGTGGGGCGACCGGGGCTCTTTGGGGGAGCAGTACTTC.

The chain has TRBV11-2 and TRBJ2-7; the match to TRBD2 covers 9 bases. The V and J ends lost 6 bases and 0 bases, in that order; junction bases with no gene match: 15. The length of the CDR3 is 18 residues. The germline gives CDR1 SGHAT, CDR2 FQNNGV. The CDR3 is CASSFLSSGRIVSYEQYF. The DNA for the CDR3 is TGTGCCAGCAGTTTCTTGAGTAGCGGGAGAATTGTCTCCTACGAGCAGTACTTC.

The chain joins TRBV7-6 to TRBJ2-1; D unresolved. This CDR3 has 14 amino acids. Trimming took off 1 base at V and 9 bases at J, with 13 bases between the two ends. Germline-derived CDR1 and CDR2 are SGHVS and FNYEAQ. CDR3 sequence reads: CASSLERPSSEQFF. DNA of the CDR3: TGTGCCAGCAGCTTAGAACGACCCAGCAGTGAGCAGTTCTTC.